The TCR beta chain under discussion was sequenced for a study of vaccination effects on CD4 cells after COVID-19. Background on the study: Researchers obtained post-vaccine samples at a median of 72 days past the second dose. The study, taken as a whole, reports: Cross-reactivity with common cold coronaviruses was shown by only 1 of 255 vaccine-induced clones in healthy vaccinees.

Generated by immunoSEQ multiplex PCR, the TCRdb table keeps only in-frame clones and is missing some. The table records about 30,000 clones, roughly four fifths of them present only once. CD4+ T cells specific for antigen were expanded with viral peptide pools by the ViraFEST assay before sequencing. Culture lasted under 13 days before CD4+ T cell isolation. Each person got two doses of an mRNA SARS-CoV-2 vaccine, BNT162b2 or mRNA-1273. Nucleocapsid antibodies were negative in the vaccine recipients, who had never had SARS-CoV-2 infection. They grew approximately 2.1 million PBMC in each well, adding 10 IU/ml IL-2 and around 10 ug/ml peptides. Germline values: CDR1 SGHRS, CDR2 YFSETQ. Trimming pared 1 base from V and 4 bases from J, leaving 5 bases between. The CDR3 extends over 12 amino acids. Notes on this clone: The antigen remains unidentified.

The genes are TRBV5-1 and TRBJ1-2; unclear D gene. The receptor's source is a human donor who received a COVID-19 vaccine. The starting material was CD4+ T cells from PBMCs cultured with HCoV-229E spike peptides, obtained after COVID-19 vaccination. CDR3: CASSLNGYGYTF. The CDR3 DNA sequence: TGCGCCAGCAGCTTGAATGGCTATGGCTACACCTTC.